These 12 T cell receptor beta chains were sequenced from one sample in a study of CD8 T cells in Susac syndrome (dated by TCRdb to between 2017 and 2020). The protocol used for the library was the immunoSEQ multiplex PCR assay. RNA was extracted using the RNeasy kit, and roughly 0.45 to 1 microgram was reverse transcribed with random hexamers. The raw public data were reprocessed by TCRdb itself: fastp quality trimming at Q25, MiXCR clonotype calling, in-frame beta chains only. Each CDR3 protein gets just one entry, which takes the most common genes and DNA from the rows behind it. The sample profile shows around 69,000 distinct CDR3 sequences; 90% to 95% of them were found once. 0.35% to 0.5% of the sample is held by the ten biggest clonotypes. The sequencing sample was made of CD8+ T cells from PBMCs. The source of these receptors is a human donor with Susac syndrome.

The chain carries TRBV5-8 and TRBJ2-6; D unresolved. This CDR3 is 14 amino acids long. The germline CDR1 and CDR2 sequences are SGHTS and YDEGEE. Trimming shortened V by 2 bases and J by 0 bases, and 3 bases separated the two germline ends. In DNA, the CDR3 is TGTGCCAGCAGCTTCGACTCTGGGGCCAACGTCCTGACTTTC. Protein product: CASSFDSGANVLTF.

V gene TRBV6-2 or TRBV6-3 combines with J gene TRBJ1-5; TRBD1 agrees at 7 bases. V trimming: 6 bases; J trimming: 1 base; junction bases outside the gene matches: 6. There are 15 residues in the CDR3. CDR1 is MNHEY, CDR2 SVGEGT, per germline. CDR3 residues: CASRRGGSSNQPQHF. Written as DNA, the CDR3 is TGTGCCAGCAGACGAGGGGGCTCGAGCAATCAGCCCCAGCATTTT.

This clonotype was seen only a few times. The CDR3: CASSQVGTGALGYTF. The DNA of the CDR3 is TGCGCCAGCAGCCAAGTTGGGACAGGGGCGCTTGGCTACACCTTC. This chain joins TRBV4-1 and TRBJ1-2, with 10 positions matching TRBD1. Per the germline V gene, CDR1 is MGHRA and CDR2 is YSYEKL. Trimming removed 1 base from V and 7 bases from J; junction bases left unmatched: 6. CDR3 length equals 15 residues.

V usage is TRBV6-5 and J usage is TRBJ2-2, with 13 bases aligning to TRBD2. V lost 0 bases to trimming and J lost 2 bases; unmatched junction nucleotides: 9. The CDR3 consists of 20 residues. The V gene's germline CDR1 is MNHEY and CDR2 SVGAGI. DNA of the CDR3: TGTGCCAGCAGTTACTCAGGGACTAGCGGGATCGCGGCAAACACCGGGGAGCTGTTTTTT. Residues: CASSYSGTSGIAANTGELFF.

The chain links TRBV30 to TRBJ2-1; 10 bases map to TRBD2. V was pared by 1 base and J by 4 bases, with 7 bases of the junction left unmatched. The CDR3 runs 16 residues. The germline CDR1 and CDR2 sequences are GTSNPN and SVGIG (reference sequence). The CDR3: CAWSEWTSGNYNEQFF. The CDR3 nucleotides read TGTGCCTGGAGTGAATGGACTAGCGGAAATTACAATGAGCAGTTCTTC.

The rearrangement joins TRBV20-1 to TRBJ1-4; D call uncertain. Germline V CDR1 and CDR2: DFQATT, SNEGSKA (reference sequence). There are 14 residues in the CDR3. Trimming shortened V by 4 bases and J by 7 bases, and 16 bases separated the two germline ends. The CDR3 DNA reads TGCAGTGCTACTCCCTCACTTTCGGTTGAAAAACTGTTTTTT. Translating gives CSATPSLSVEKLFF.

This clonotype turned up a few times. This sequence joins TRBV19 and TRBJ1-5; D unclear. The CDR3 loop spans 12 amino acids. Per the germline V gene, CDR1 is LNHDA and CDR2 is SQIVND (reference sequence). Deletions cut 5 bases from V and 4 bases from J, with 6 bases between. CDR3 residues: CASSPFNQPQHF. CDR3 bases: TGTGCCAGTAGTCCCTTTAATCAGCCCCAGCATTTT.

The chain joins TRBV30 to TRBJ1-5; D is unclear. Germline V gene sequence: CDR1 GTSNPN, CDR2 SVGIG (reference sequence). V lost 0 bases and J 3 bases, leaving 9 bases between the germline ends. The CDR3 extends over 14 amino acids. CDR3 DNA sequence: TGTGCCTGGAGTGTACCTGGGCCCAATCAGCCCCAGCATTTT. Encoded protein: CAWSVPGPNQPQHF.

The gene calls are TRBV2 and TRBJ2-7; either TRBD1 or TRBD2 may fit D (5 bases each). V lost 6 bases and J lost 1, with 16 bases in between. Germline V lookup: CDR1 SNHLY, CDR2 FYNNEI. The CDR3 extends over 15 amino acids. The CDR3 loop is CASRQETTFSYEQYF. In DNA, the CDR3 is TGTGCCAGCAGACAGGAGACTACATTTTCCTACGAGCAGTACTTC.

The rearrangement joins TRBV29-1 to TRBJ1-2; TRBD1 matches at 9 bases. Germline V gene data show CDR1 as SQVTM and CDR2 as ANQGSEA. V was pared by 3 bases and J by 8 bases, with 7 bases of the junction left unmatched. The CDR3 consists of 13 residues. CDR3 sequence: CSVDNRGLRGYTF. CDR3 in DNA: TGCAGCGTTGATAACAGGGGGCTGAGAGGCTACACCTTC.

This chain connects TRBV19 to TRBJ2-1, with D tentatively TRBD1 or TRBD2 (5 bases each). Germline V gene data show CDR1 as LNHDA and CDR2 as SQIVND (reference sequence). The CDR3 has 15 residues. Trimming removed 5 bases at V and 6 bases at J, with 17 bases between. CDR3 in amino acids: CASSLGTVHGNEQFF. As DNA, the CDR3 is TGTGCCAGTAGTCTCGGGACCGTTCACGGCAATGAGCAGTTCTTC.

J is TRBJ2-1 and V is TRBV28, with 7 bases aligning to TRBD2. CDR3 length equals 15 residues. With 7 bases clipped from V and 9 bases from J, the junction kept 15 bases outside the gene matches. The germline V gene has CDR1 MDHEN and CDR2 SYDVKM. The CDR3 DNA reads TGTGCCAGCACCCAGACTAGCTTGTTACGGGGTGAGCAGTTCTTC. Its protein is CASTQTSLLRGEQFF.